The 26 T cell receptor beta chains below all came from one sample that was sequenced in a study of blood T cell repertoires in COVID-19. Only in-frame clones appear in the TCRdb table, and some are missing; sequencing was by immunoSEQ multiplex PCR. The sample consists of approximately 29,000 clones, approximately 91% of them appearing once. The sequencing sample was made of peripheral blood. The receptors originated from a human donor with active COVID-19. The donor label of this sample is uncertain.

V usage is TRBV27 and J usage is TRBJ2-7; TRBD2 is a possible D gene (7 bases). V was cut by 4 bases and J by 2 bases, with 15 bases left in between. CDR3 length: 15 residues. Germline V CDR1 and CDR2: MNHEY, SMNVEV (reference sequence). The CDR3 reads CASSWGGSIPYEQYF. CDR3 in DNA: TGTGCCAGCAGTTGGGGGGGCTCGATCCCCTACGAGCAGTACTTC.

This clone was counted once. This chain uses TRBV6-2 or TRBV6-3 with TRBJ1-5; no clear D. V lost 2 bases to trimming and J lost 5 bases, with 10 bases between them. The CDR3 totals 14 residues. The germline V gene encodes CDR1 MNHEY and CDR2 SVGEGT. CDR3 amino acids: CASSYPHRDQPQHF. The CDR3 region has the DNA TGTGCCAGCAGTTACCCTCATCGAGATCAGCCCCAGCATTTT.

The V call is TRBV18, the J call TRBJ1-2, with D unresolved. This CDR3 comprises 16 residues. V lost 3 bases and J 5 bases, leaving 19 bases between the germline ends. The V gene's germline CDR1 is KGHSH and CDR2 LQKENI. DNA for the CDR3: TGTGCCAGCTCACCTCCCAGCGTAGGCGGGGAGTATGGCTACACCTTC. Residues: CASSPPSVGGEYGYTF.

This clone is labeled medium-sized. V usage is TRBV6-6 and J usage is TRBJ1-1; perhaps TRBD1 as D (6 bases). The V end lost 5 bases, the J end lost 6 bases, and 25 bases lay between the germline ends. Germline V gene sequence: CDR1 MNHNY, CDR2 SVGAGI (reference sequence). There are 17 residues in the CDR3. CDR3 in DNA: TGTGCCAGCAGTCGAAGAAACCTCGGGACAAACAACCCTGAAGCTTTCTTT. As protein: CASSRRNLGTNNPEAFF.

This sequence joins TRBV9 and TRBJ2-2; TRBD2 is a possible D gene (5 bases). V lost 0 bases and J 6 bases, leaving 12 bases between the germline ends. Germline V gives CDR1 SGDLS, CDR2 YYNGEE. The CDR3 sequence is 15 residues long. The CDR3 is CASSVGVTSPGELFF. The CDR3 region has the DNA TGTGCCAGCAGCGTAGGAGTAACTAGTCCCGGGGAGCTGTTTTTT.

The gene calls are TRBV10-3 and TRBJ2-7; 11 bases are shared with TRBD2. V lost 6 bases, J lost 0 bases, and 4 bases stayed unmatched. Looked up from germline, CDR1 is ENHRY and CDR2 is SYGVKD. The CDR3 consists of 15 residues. The CDR3 DNA reads as TGTGCCATCAGGGCTAGCGGGGGGAGCTCCTACGAGCAGTACTTC. It encodes CAIRASGGSSYEQYF.

The gene calls are TRBV4-3 and TRBJ2-1, with D uncertain. V gave up 3 bases and J gave up 0 bases, with 12 bases separating them. The germline V gene encodes CDR1 LGHNA and CDR2 YSLEER. CDR3 length equals 16 residues. CDR3 amino acids: CASSQVTRSSYNEQFF. CDR3 DNA sequence: TGCGCCAGCAGCCAGGTGACGAGGAGCTCCTACAATGAGCAGTTCTTC.

The V call is TRBV18, the J call TRBJ1-2; 9 bases agree with TRBD1. Germline assignment: CDR1 KGHSH and CDR2 LQKENI. This CDR3 has 15 residues. With V trimmed by 1 base and J by 3 bases, 3 bases remained unmatched. This CDR3 reads CASSPRQGVDYGYTF. CDR3 nucleotides: TGTGCCAGCTCACCACGACAGGGGGTAGACTATGGCTACACCTTC.

The chain uses TRBV4-1 and TRBJ1-6; TRBD1 might be the D (5 bases). The CDR3 has 20 residues. Trimming left V 0 bases short and J 10 bases short, with 28 bases between. Germline assignment: CDR1 MGHRA and CDR2 YSYEKL. The CDR3 region is CASSQDRLKFVGRERSPLHF. CDR3 coding DNA: TGCGCCAGCAGCCAAGATCGGTTAAAGTTCGTGGGACGGGAGAGATCACCCCTCCACTTT.

The chain joins TRBV4-2 to TRBJ2-1; 8 bases line up with TRBD2. The junction had 8 bases not matched to a gene; V was cut back by 0 bases and J by 4 bases. The germline V gene encodes CDR1 LGHNA and CDR2 YNFKEQ. There are 17 residues in the CDR3. The CDR3, as DNA: TGTGCCAGCAGCCAAGAAGACCAACTAGCGGTATACAATGAGCAGTTCTTC. The encoded protein is CASSQEDQLAVYNEQFF.

CDR3 protein: CARSQKRASSYNSPLHF. CDR3 nucleotide sequence: TGTGCCAGAAGTCAAAAGAGGGCGAGCTCCTATAATTCACCCCTCCACTTT. V and J are TRBV5-3 and TRBJ1-6; no firm D call. TRBV5-3 is an ORF for which the function is uncertain. The CDR3 runs 17 residues. Trimming left V 5 bases short and J 0 bases short, with 15 bases between.

J is TRBJ2-1 and V is TRBV7-2; 11 bases are shared with TRBD2. Germline trimming cut 7 bases from V and 9 bases from J; bases unmatched to any gene: 8. Germline V gene sequence: CDR1 SGHTA, CDR2 FQGNSA. CDR3 size: 14 residues. The CDR3 DNA follows: TGTGCCAGCACCCAACTAGCGGGGGAGAGTGAGCAGTTCTTC. Amino acids: CASTQLAGESEQFF. Based on the CDR3 plus reference TRBV7-2 and TRBJ2-1, the full variable domain is GAGVSQSPSNKVTEKGKDVELRCDPISGHTALYWYRQSLGQGLEFLIYFQGNSAPDKSGLPSDRFSAERTGGSVSTLTIQRTQQEDSAVYLCASTQLAGESEQFFGPGTRLTVL.

The chain combines TRBV6-5 with TRBJ1-1; D unclear. The CDR3 covers 15 residues. V gave up 5 bases and J gave up 1 base, with 14 bases separating them. Germline V CDR1 and CDR2: MNHEY, SVGAGI. The CDR3 is CASSRRTDKNTEAFF. The CDR3 bases are TGTGCCAGCAGTCGTCGGACTGACAAGAACACTGAAGCTTTCTTT.

V and J are TRBV2 and TRBJ2-5; 7 nucleotides agree with TRBD2. From germline, CDR1 is SNHLY and CDR2 FYNNEI. V gave up 7 bases and J gave up 5 bases; unmatched junction bases: 1. This CDR3 contains 11 residues. CDR3 protein: CASKLAETQYF. CDR3 DNA: TGTGCCAGCAAACTAGCGGAGACCCAGTACTTC.

The chain joins TRBV4-3 to TRBJ2-7, with 9 bases that match TRBD1. After removal of 0 bases from V and 6 bases from J, the junction contained 6 bases not matched to a gene. CDR3 size: 15 residues. The germline gives CDR1 LGHNA, CDR2 YSLEER. In DNA form, the CDR3 reads TGCGCCAGCAGCCAAGAAGGACAGGGGCTCGGCGAGCAGTACTTC. It specifies CASSQEGQGLGEQYF.

CDR3 sequence: CASSSRTGVNYGYTF. CDR3 in DNA: TGTGCCAGCAGTTCTAGGACAGGTGTTAACTATGGCTACACCTTC. This chain uses TRBV6-6 with TRBJ1-2, with 7 nucleotides matching TRBD1. Germline CDR1 reads MNHNY; CDR2 reads SVGAGI (reference sequence). The CDR3 runs to 15 residues. The V segment lost 4 bases and the J segment 1 base; nucleotides outside the gene matches: 6.

The sample holds one count of this clone. The rearrangement uses TRBV27 and TRBJ2-5; TRBD1 matches 7 bases. This CDR3 region has 15 residues. Per the germline V gene, CDR1 is MNHEY and CDR2 is SMNVEV (reference sequence). The V segment lost 4 bases and the J segment 2 bases; nucleotides outside the gene matches: 7. The CDR3 DNA is TGTGCCAGCAGTTCGACAGGGACCATACAAGAGACCCAGTACTTC. This translates into CASSSTGTIQETQYF.

About this clone itself: A read error may account for a junction end that differs from germline. The chain recombines TRBV5-1 with TRBJ2-3, with a possible D match to TRBD1 (7 bases). The germline V gene has CDR1 SGHRS and CDR2 YFSETQ. CDR3 length: 14 residues. The DNA of the CDR3 is TGCGCCAGCAGTTTGGGCAGGGGGGCCGATACGCAGTATTTT. This translates into CASSLGRGADTQYF.

The rearrangement links TRBV7-6 to TRBJ2-7, with 9 positions matching TRBD1. The V and J ends lost 5 bases and 0 bases, in that order; junction bases with no gene match: 2. The CDR3 totals 14 residues. From germline, CDR1 is SGHVS and CDR2 FNYEAQ. The CDR3 protein is CASSMDRGSYEQYF. The CDR3, as DNA: TGTGCCAGCAGCATGGACAGGGGCTCCTACGAGCAGTACTTC.

DNA for the CDR3: TGTGCCAGCAGCTCTCGATCACAGGGGGCGTATGAGACCCAGTACTTC. It is translated as CASSSRSQGAYETQYF. The rearrangement links TRBV7-2 to TRBJ2-5; 9 nucleotides align to TRBD1. Germline V gene lookup returns CDR1 SGHTA and CDR2 FQGNSA. Trimming at V came to 4 bases and at J to 5 bases, leaving 11 bases not matched to a gene. The CDR3 contains 16 residues.

The chain links TRBV10-3 to TRBJ1-5; the D gene is possibly TRBD1 (6 bases). V gave up 4 bases and J gave up 7 bases, with 14 bases separating them. The CDR3 runs 14 residues. Looked up from germline, CDR1 is ENHRY and CDR2 is SYGVKD. The CDR3 nucleotides read TGTGCCATCAGTGGTGAGAGGGGGACACAGCCCCAGCATTTT. Protein: CAISGERGTQPQHF.

The rearrangement joins TRBV7-8 to TRBJ1-2; unclear D gene. This CDR3 is built from 12 residues. CDR1 and CDR2 (germline): SGHVS, FQNEAQ. V was shortened by 5 bases and J by 3 bases, with 7 bases between the two germline ends. CDR3 sequence reads: CASSLTDYGYTF. The CDR3 DNA reads as TGTGCCAGCAGCCTCACGGACTATGGCTACACCTTC.

The CDR3 here is CASSQDSNFAGAFF. The CDR3 nucleotides read TGTGCCAGCAGCCAAGATTCTAATTTCGCGGGAGCTTTCTTT. This rearrangement joins TRBV3-1 (or the pseudogene TRBV3-2) to TRBJ1-1; D is unclear. The CDR3 is 14 residues long. The V gene lost 0 bases and the J gene lost 10 bases, with 15 bases spanning the gap. Germline values: CDR1 LGHDT, CDR2 YNNKEL (reference sequence).

This clone was seen just once. The chain employs TRBV6-6 and TRBJ2-7; D is perhaps TRBD1 (5 bases). The V and J ends lost 5 bases and 2 bases respectively, with 13 bases between them. Germline CDR1 is MNHNY and CDR2 is SVGAGI (reference sequence). CDR3 length: 14 residues. The CDR3 spells CASSRRTPTYEQYF. The CDR3 coding sequence is TGTGCCAGCAGTCGGCGGACACCGACCTACGAGCAGTACTTC.

The chain has TRBV28 and TRBJ1-1; TRBD1 is a possible D gene (5 bases). CDR3 size: 13 residues. Germline V gene sequence: CDR1 MDHEN, CDR2 SYDVKM. Trimming shortened V by 8 bases and J by 7 bases, and 17 bases separated the two germline ends. This CDR3 is CASVRWSGLEAFF. The CDR3, as DNA: TGTGCCAGCGTCAGATGGTCAGGGCTTGAAGCTTTCTTT.

The rearrangement links TRBV3-1 (or the pseudogene TRBV3-2) to TRBJ2-1; 9 positions match TRBD2. CDR1 is LGHDT and CDR2 is YNNKEL in the germline V gene (reference sequence). Trimming at V came to 1 base and at J to 6 bases, leaving 4 bases not matched to a gene. The CDR3 extends over 15 amino acids. Written as DNA, the CDR3 is TGTGCCAGCAGCCAAGGAAGCGGGGGGTTCAATGAGCAGTTCTTC. Protein: CASSQGSGGFNEQFF.